This paragraph reports one T cell receptor (beta chain). The record originates from a study of blood T cell repertoires in COVID-19. Study-level background: The United States, Italy and Spain provided the acute and convalescent COVID-19 samples. Sample material is recorded as cDNA or gDNA derived from T cells, B-cell-depleted T cells, or PBMCs.

Source study methods: The assay estimated nucleated cells by amplifying reference gene primers. Data came from immunoSEQ multiplex PCR; TCRdb stores just in-frame clones and leaves some out. V and J calls and clone size come straight from that table; D and trimming were deduced from the DNA. This table has almost 200,000 clones, about 82% appearing once. The germline V gene has CDR1 LGHDT and CDR2 YNNKEL (reference sequence). Trimming pared 3 bases from V and 9 bases from J, leaving 18 bases between. CDR3 length: 15 amino acids. Followed over time, Seattle patients had been enrolled while infection was active.

The receptor's source is a man aged 55 to 70 with COVID-19, enrolled during active disease. V and J are TRBV3-1 (or the pseudogene TRBV3-2) and TRBJ1-5; tentatively, D is TRBD1 (5 bases). The sample consisted of peripheral blood. The CDR3 region is CASSHTGPAGGPQHF. CDR3 sequence (DNA): TGTGCCAGCAGCCACACAGGTCCTGCGGGGGGGCCCCAGCATTTT.